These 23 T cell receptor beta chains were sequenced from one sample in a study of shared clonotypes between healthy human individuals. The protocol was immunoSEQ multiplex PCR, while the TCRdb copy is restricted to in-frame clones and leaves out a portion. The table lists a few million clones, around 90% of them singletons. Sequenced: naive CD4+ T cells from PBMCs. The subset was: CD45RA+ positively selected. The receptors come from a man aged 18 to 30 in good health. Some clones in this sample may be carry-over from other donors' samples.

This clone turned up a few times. CDR3 DNA sequence: TGTGCCAGCAGCTTGGATCGGGGGGCGAGCACTGAAGCTTTCTTT. Its translation is CASSLDRGASTEAFF. The chain combines TRBV5-5 with TRBJ1-1; D perhaps matches TRBD1 (6 bases). Trimming removed 0 bases from V and 4 bases from J, with 13 bases in between. The germline V gene has CDR1 SGHKS and CDR2 YYEKEE (reference sequence). The CDR3 covers 15 residues.

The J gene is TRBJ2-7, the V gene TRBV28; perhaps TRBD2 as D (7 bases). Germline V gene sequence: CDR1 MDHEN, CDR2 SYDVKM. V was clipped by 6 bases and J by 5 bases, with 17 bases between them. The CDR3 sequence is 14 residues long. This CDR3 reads CASSMGGLPHEQYF. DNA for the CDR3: TGTGCCAGCAGCATGGGGGGGCTACCCCACGAGCAGTACTTC.

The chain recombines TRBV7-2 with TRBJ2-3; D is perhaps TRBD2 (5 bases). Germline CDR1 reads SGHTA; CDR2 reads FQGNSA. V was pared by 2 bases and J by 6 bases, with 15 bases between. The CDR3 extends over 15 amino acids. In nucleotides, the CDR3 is TGTGCCAGCAGCTTACAGGACTCTAACTGGGATACGCAGTATTTT. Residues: CASSLQDSNWDTQYF.

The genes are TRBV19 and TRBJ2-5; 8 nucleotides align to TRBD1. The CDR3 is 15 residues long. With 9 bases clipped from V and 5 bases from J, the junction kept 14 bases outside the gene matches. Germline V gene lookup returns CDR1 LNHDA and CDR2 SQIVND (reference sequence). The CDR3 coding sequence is TGTGCCAGCACAGCCACAGGGGGTGGTCAGGAGACCCAGTACTTC. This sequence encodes CASTATGGGQETQYF.

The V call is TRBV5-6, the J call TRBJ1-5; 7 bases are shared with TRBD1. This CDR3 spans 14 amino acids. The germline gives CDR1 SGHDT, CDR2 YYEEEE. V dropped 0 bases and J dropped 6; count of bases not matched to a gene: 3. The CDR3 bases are TGTGCCAGCAGCTTGGGCAGGGGGAGTCAGCCCCAGCATTTT. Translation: CASSLGRGSQPQHF.

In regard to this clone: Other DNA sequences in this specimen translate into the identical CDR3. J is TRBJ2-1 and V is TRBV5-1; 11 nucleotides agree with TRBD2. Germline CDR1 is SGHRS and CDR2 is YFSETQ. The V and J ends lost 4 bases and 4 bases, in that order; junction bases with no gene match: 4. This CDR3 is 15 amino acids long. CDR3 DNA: TGCGCCAGCAGCGCTGGGACTAGCGGTTACAATGAGCAGTTCTTC. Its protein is CASSAGTSGYNEQFF.

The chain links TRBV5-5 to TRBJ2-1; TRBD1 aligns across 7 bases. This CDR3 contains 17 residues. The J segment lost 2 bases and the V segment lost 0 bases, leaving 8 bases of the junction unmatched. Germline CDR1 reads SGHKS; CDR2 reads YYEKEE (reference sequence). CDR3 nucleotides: TGTGCCAGCAGCTTGGATGGGACAGCTATAACCTACAATGAGCAGTTCTTC. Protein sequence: CASSLDGTAITYNEQFF.

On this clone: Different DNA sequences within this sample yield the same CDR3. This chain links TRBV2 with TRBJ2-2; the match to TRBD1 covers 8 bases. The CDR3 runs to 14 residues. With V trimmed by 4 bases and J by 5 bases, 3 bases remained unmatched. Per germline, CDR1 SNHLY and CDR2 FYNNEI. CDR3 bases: TGTGCCAGCAGTGGACAGGGGAATACCGGGGAGCTGTTTTTT. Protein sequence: CASSGQGNTGELFF.

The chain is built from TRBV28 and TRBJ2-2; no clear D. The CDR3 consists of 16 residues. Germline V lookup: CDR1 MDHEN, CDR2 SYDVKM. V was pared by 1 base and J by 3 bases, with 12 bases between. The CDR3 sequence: CASSLYVGIDTGELFF. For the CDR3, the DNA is TGTGCCAGCAGTTTATACGTAGGGATAGACACCGGGGAGCTGTTTTTT.

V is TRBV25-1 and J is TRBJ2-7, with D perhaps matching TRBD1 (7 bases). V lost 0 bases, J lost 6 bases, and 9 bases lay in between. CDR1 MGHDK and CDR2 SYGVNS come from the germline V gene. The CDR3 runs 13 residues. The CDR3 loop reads CASSEYQGGEQYF. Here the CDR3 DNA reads TGTGCCAGCAGTGAATACCAGGGGGGCGAGCAGTACTTC.

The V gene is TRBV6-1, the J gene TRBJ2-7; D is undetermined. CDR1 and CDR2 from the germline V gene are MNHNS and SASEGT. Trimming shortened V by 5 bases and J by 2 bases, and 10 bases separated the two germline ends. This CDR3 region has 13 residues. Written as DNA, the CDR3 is TGTGCCAGCAGTACCCGGGCCCCCTACGAGCAGTACTTC. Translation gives CASSTRAPYEQYF.

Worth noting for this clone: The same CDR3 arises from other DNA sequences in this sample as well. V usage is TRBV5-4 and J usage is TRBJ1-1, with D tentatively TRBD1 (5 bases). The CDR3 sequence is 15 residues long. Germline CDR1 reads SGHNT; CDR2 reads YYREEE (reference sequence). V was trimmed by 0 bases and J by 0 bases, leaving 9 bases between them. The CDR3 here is CASSLGGAMNTEAFF. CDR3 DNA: TGTGCCAGCAGCTTGGGTGGGGCCATGAACACTGAAGCTTTCTTT.

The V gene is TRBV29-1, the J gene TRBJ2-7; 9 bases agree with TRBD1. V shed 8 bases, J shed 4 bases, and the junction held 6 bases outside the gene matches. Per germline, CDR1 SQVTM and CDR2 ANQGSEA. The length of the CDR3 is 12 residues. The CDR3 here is CSCRDRAYEQYF. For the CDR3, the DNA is TGCAGCTGCCGGGACAGGGCGTACGAGCAGTACTTC.

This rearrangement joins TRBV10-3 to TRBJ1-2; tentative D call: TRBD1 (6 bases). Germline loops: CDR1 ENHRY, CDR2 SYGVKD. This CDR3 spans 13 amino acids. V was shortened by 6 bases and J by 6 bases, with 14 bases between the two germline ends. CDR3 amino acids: CAIRAGGQNGYTF. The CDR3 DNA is TGTGCCATCAGGGCGGGGGGGCAGAATGGCTACACCTTC.

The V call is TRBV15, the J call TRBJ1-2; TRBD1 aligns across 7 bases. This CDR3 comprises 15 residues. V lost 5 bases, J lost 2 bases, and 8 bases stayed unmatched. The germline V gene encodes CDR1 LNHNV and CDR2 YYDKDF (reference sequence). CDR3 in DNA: TGTGCCACCAGCCCTACACCGGGACAGAACTATGGCTACACCTTC. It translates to CATSPTPGQNYGYTF.

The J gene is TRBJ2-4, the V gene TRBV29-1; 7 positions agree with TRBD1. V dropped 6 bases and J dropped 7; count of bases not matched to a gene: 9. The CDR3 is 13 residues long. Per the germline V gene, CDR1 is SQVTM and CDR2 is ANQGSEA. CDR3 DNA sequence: TGCAGCGTCGAACGACAGGGTATGAACATTCAGTACTTC. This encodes CSVERQGMNIQYF.

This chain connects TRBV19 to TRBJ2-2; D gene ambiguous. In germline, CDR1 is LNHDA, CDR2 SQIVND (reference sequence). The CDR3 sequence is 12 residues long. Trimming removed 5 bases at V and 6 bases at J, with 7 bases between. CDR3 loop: CASSFGSGELFF. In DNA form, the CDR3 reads TGTGCCAGTAGTTTCGGGTCCGGGGAGCTGTTTTTT. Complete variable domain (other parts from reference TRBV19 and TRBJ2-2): DGGITQSPKYLFRKEGQNVTLSCEQNLNHDAMYWYRQDPGQGLRLIYYSQIVNDFQKGDIAEGYSVSREKKESFPLTVTSAQKNPTAFYLCASSFGSGELFFGEGSRLTVL.

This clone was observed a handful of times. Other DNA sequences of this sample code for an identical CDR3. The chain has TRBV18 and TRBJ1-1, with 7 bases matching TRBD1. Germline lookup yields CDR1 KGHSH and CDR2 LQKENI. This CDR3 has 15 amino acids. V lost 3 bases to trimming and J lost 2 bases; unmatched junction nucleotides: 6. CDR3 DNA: TGTGCCAGCTCACCTACGACAGGGCTAAACACTGAAGCTTTCTTT. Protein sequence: CASSPTTGLNTEAFF.

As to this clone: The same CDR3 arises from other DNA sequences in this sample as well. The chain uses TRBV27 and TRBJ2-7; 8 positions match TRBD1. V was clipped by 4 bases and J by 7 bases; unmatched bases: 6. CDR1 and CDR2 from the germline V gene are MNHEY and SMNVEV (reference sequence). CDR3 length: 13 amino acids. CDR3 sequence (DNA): TGTGCCAGCAGTTCCCAGGGGGCGGGGGAGCAGTACTTC. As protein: CASSSQGAGEQYF.

The DNA for the CDR3 is TGTGCCAGCAGCCCGCGGGGGGACAGCTCTGGAAACACCATATATTTT. Translation gives CASSPRGDSSGNTIYF. This rearrangement joins TRBV7-6 to TRBJ1-3; 7 nucleotides align to TRBD1. This CDR3 is 16 amino acids long. The junction had 7 bases not matched to a gene; V was cut back by 5 bases and J by 0 bases. The germline V gene has CDR1 SGHVS and CDR2 FNYEAQ.

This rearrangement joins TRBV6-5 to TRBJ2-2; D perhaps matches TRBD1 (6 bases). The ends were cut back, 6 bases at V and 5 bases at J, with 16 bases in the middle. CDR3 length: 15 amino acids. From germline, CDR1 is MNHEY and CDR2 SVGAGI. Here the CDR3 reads CASSLKQGITGELFF. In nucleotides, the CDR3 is TGTGCCAGCAGCTTAAAACAGGGTATAACCGGGGAGCTGTTTTTT.

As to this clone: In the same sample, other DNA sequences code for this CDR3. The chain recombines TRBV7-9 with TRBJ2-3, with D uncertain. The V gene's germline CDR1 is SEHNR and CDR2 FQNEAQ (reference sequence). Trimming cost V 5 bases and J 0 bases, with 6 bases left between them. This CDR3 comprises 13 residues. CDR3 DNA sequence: TGTGCCAGCAGCCCAGGCAGCACAGATACGCAGTATTTT. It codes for CASSPGSTDTQYF.

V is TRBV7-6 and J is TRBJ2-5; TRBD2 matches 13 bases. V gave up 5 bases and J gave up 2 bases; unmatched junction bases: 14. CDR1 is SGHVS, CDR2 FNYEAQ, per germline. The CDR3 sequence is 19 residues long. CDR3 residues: CASSTSGTSGIRGQETQYF. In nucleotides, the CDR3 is TGTGCCAGCAGCACTTCCGGGACTAGCGGGATTCGGGGGCAAGAGACCCAGTACTTC.